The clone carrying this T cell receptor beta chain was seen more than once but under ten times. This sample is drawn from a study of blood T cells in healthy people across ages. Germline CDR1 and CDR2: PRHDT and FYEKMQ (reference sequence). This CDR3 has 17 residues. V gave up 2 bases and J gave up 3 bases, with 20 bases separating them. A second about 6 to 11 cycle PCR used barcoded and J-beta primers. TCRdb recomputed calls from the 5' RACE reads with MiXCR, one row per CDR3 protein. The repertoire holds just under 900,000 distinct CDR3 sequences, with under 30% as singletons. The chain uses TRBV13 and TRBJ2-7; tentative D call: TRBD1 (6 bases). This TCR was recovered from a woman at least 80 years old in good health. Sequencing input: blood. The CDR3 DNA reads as TGTGCCAGCAGCTTAATGGGACACGGAAAGAGGAGCTACGAGCAGTACTTC. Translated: CASSLMGHGKRSYEQYF.